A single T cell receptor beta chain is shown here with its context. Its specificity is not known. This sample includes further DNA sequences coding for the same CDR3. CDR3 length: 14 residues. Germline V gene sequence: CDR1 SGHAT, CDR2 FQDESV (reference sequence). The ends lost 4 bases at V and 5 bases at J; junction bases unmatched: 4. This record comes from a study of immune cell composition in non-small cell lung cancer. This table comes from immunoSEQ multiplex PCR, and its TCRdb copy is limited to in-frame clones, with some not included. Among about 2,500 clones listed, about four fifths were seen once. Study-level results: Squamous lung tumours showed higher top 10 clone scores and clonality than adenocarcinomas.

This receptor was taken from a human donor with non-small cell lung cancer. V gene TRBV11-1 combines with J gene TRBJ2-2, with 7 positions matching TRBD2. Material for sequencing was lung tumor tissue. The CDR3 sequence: CASSSGGVTGELFF. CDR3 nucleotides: TGTGCCAGCAGCTCGGGAGGAGTTACCGGGGAGCTGTTTTTT.